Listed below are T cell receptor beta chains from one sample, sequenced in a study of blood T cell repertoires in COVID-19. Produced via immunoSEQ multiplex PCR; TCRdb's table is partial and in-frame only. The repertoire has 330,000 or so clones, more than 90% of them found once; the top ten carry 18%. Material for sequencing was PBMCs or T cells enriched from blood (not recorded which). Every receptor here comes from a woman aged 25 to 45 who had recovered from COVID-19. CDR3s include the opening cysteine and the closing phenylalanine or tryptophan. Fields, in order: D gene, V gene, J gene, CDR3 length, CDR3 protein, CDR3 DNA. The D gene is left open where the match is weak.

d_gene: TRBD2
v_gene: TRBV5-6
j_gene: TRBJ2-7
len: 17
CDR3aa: CASSAVGASGRRYEQYF
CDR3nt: TGTGCCAGCAGCGCTGTTGGGGCTAGCGGGAGGAGGTACGAGCAGTACTTC

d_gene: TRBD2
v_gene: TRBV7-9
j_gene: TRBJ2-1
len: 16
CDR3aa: CASSFNSGRAHNEQFF
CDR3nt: TGTGCCAGCAGCTTTAATAGCGGGAGGGCCCACAATGAGCAGTTCTTC

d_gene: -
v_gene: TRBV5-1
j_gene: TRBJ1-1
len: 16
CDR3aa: CASSLEGQGENTEAFF
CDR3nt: TGCGCCAGCAGCTTGGAGGGGCAGGGTGAGAACACTGAAGCTTTCTTT

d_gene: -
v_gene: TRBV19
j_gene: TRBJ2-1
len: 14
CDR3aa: CASKNLGIGGEQFF
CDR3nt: TGTGCCAGTAAAAACTTGGGAATCGGGGGTGAGCAGTTCTTC

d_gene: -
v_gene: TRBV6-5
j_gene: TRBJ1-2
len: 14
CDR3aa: CASSYSMSSYGYTF
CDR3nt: TGTGCCAGCAGTTACTCGATGTCCAGCTATGGCTACACCTTC

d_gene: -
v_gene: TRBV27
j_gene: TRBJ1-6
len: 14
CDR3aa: CASSPRQGNSPLHF
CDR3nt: TGTGCCAGCAGTCCCCGGCAGGGTAATTCACCCCTCCACTTT

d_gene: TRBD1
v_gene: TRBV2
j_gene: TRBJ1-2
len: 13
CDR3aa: CASSEEQGTGYTF
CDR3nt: TGTGCCAGCAGTGAAGAACAGGGGACTGGCTACACCTTC

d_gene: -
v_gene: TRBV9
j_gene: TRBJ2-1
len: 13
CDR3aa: CASSVVVSDEQFF
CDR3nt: TGTGCCAGCAGCGTAGTGGTTAGCGATGAGCAGTTCTTC

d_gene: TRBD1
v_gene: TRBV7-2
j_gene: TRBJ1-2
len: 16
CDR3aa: CASSPFGGGGHYGYTF
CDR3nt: TGTGCCAGCAGCCCCTTTGGAGGGGGCGGACACTATGGCTACACCTTC

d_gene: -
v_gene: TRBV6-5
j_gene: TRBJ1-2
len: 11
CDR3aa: CASSSGYGYTF
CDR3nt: TGTGCCAGCAGTTCCGGCTATGGCTACACCTTC

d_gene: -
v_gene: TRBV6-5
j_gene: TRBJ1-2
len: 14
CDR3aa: CASSYGGTAYGYTF
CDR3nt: TGTGCCAGCAGTTACGGCGGGACGGCCTATGGCTACACCTTC

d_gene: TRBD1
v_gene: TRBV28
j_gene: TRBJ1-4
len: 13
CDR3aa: CASRRDRVEKLFF
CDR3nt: TGTGCCAGCAGAAGGGACAGGGTAGAAAAACTGTTTTTT

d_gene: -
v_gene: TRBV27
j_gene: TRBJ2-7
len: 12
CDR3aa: CASRSQGYEQYF
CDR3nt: TGTGCCAGCAGGTCCCAGGGATACGAGCAGTACTTC

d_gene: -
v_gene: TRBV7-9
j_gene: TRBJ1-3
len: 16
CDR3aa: CASSLGQGDSGNTIYF
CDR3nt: TGTGCCAGCAGCTTAGGCCAGGGCGATTCTGGAAACACCATATATTTT

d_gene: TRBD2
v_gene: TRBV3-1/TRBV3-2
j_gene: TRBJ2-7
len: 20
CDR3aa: CASSPRHIGLAGGVGDEQYF
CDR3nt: TGTGCCAGCAGCCCCCGACACATAGGACTAGCGGGAGGAGTTGGAGACGAGCAGTACTTC

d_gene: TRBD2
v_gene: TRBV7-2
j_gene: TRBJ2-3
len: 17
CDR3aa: CASSRLPAGGLSDTQYF
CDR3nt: TGTGCCAGCAGTCGCCTTCCGGCGGGAGGGCTGAGCGATACGCAGTATTTT